This record looks at one TCR beta chain sequence and its context. Clones were read by immunoSEQ multiplex PCR, and TCRdb kept only the in-frame ones, dropping some. The sample has some 100,000 clones; less than 95% are singletons. The data were taken from a study of siplizumab effects on memory and regulatory T cells. The CDR3 is made up of 13 amino acids. CDR1 is LNHDA, CDR2 SQIVND, per germline (reference sequence). Trimming shortened V by 7 bases and J by 6 bases, and 13 bases separated the two germline ends. The receptor was isolated from a human donor in good health. What was sequenced was Tregs sorted from blood. This chain uses TRBV19 with TRBJ1-5; no reliable D call. The CDR3 protein is CASNLRESQPQHF. Written as DNA, the CDR3 is TGTGCCAGTAACTTACGGGAAAGTCAGCCCCAGCATTTT.